This TCR beta chain is from a study of T-cell memory formation after mild COVID-19. Study-level information: The two donors had largely donor-specific TCR clusters.

The CDR3 has 15 amino acids. Losses at the gene ends were 6 bases for V and 7 bases for J; bases not matched to a gene: 11. MiXCR, run by TCRdb on the 5' RACE reads, gives a single entry per CDR3 protein. The sample shows some 320,000 distinct CDR3 sequences, less than 20% of them seen only once. The receptor's source is a man between 18 and 35 years old who had mild COVID-19 (a few samples of this study predate the infection). Cell type and time point are not known. Sequencing input: PBMCs or a T cell subset sorted from them (not recorded which). The V call is TRBV12-3 or TRBV12-4, the J call TRBJ2-5; 10 bases map to TRBD2. This CDR3 is CASSERGGLRGTQYF. DNA for the CDR3: TGTGCCAGCAGCGAGCGGGGGGGGCTCCGCGGGACCCAGTACTTC.